This T cell receptor (beta chain) came from a study of cytomegalovirus exposure and HLA in healthy donors. The CDR3 extends over 9 amino acids. Primers: 60 Vbeta forward and 13 Jbeta reverse. The repertoire was sequenced with immunoSEQ multiplex PCR; TCRdb's copy has only in-frame clones and lacks some. The sample has about 200,000 clones, roughly 80% seen once. The clonotype comes from a woman aged 18-29 years in good health and CMV-seronegative. The V call is TRBV23-1, the J call TRBJ2-5; the D is unclear. TRBV23-1 is an open reading frame whose function is uncertain. The material sequenced was PBMCs. CDR3 bases: TGCTCAACTGATGAGACCCAGTACTTC. Translating gives CSTDETQYF.